This note documents a single T cell receptor beta chain sequence. The CDR3 contains 15 residues. V gave up 0 bases and J gave up 4 bases; unmatched junction bases: 4. Germline values: CDR1 LGHNA, CDR2 YNFKEQ. This sample is part of a study of blood T cell repertoires in COVID-19. The overall study: Nucleic acid was either cDNA or gDNA, and it came from T cells, B-cell-depleted T cells, or PBMCs.

Per the original methods: Amplifying reference gene primers gave estimates of nucleated cell counts. Clones were read by immunoSEQ multiplex PCR, and TCRdb kept only the in-frame ones, dropping some. V and J calls plus clone size are reproduced from that table; the DNA served to infer D and trimming. The data contain 300,000 to 400,000 clones, around 88% of them seen just once; the ten biggest clones take up 7% to 7.5%. J is TRBJ1-2 and V is TRBV4-2, with 8 bases matching TRBD1. This receptor was obtained from a woman aged 55-75 years with COVID-19, enrolled during active disease. The sample comprised peripheral blood. The CDR3 DNA reads TGTGCCAGCAGCCAAGAAGGACAGGGCCCCTATGGCTACACCTTC. As protein: CASSQEGQGPYGYTF.